Detailed here is one T cell receptor (beta chain). This record belongs to a study of blood T cell repertoires in COVID-19. Turning to the study itself: Sites across the United States, Italy and Spain contributed samples from acute and convalescent COVID-19. Sources were T cells, B-cell-depleted T cells, or PBMCs; the material itself was cDNA or gDNA.

In the authors' methods: Amplification from reference gene primers served as the basis for estimated nucleated cell counts. The protocol was immunoSEQ multiplex PCR, while the TCRdb copy is restricted to in-frame clones and leaves out a portion. The DNA gave D and trimming, while V, J and clone size come from that table. The sample consists of approximately 150,000 clones, about 91% of them appearing once. The material sequenced was peripheral blood. The source is a human donor in a cohort sampled during active COVID-19.

CDR3 sequence (DNA): TGTGCCAGCAGCTCTTCTCTTGGGCAGGGTATGAACACTGAAGCTTTCTTT. Amino acids: CASSSSLGQGMNTEAFF. The chain links TRBV7-9 to TRBJ1-1; D may be TRBD1 (5 bases). Germline lookup yields CDR1 SEHNR and CDR2 FQNEAQ (reference sequence). V lost 4 bases and J 0 bases, leaving 18 bases between the germline ends. This CDR3 is 17 amino acids long.